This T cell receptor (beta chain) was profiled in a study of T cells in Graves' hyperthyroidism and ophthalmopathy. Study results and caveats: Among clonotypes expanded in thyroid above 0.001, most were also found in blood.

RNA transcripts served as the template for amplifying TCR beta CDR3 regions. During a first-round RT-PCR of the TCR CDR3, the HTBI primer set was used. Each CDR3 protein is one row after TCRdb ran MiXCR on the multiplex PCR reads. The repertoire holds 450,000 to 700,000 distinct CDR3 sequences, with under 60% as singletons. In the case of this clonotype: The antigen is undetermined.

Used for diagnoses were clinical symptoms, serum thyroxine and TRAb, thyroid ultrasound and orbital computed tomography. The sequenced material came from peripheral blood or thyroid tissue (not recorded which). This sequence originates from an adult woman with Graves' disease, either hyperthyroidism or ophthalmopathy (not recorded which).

The CDR3, as DNA: TGCAGTGCTGTGATAAGGGGGGATGGAGAGCAGTACTTC. Protein: CSAVIRGDGEQYF. V is TRBV20-1 and J is TRBJ2-7, with D perhaps matching TRBD1 or TRBD2 (6 bases each). The CDR3 runs 13 residues. Per germline, CDR1 DFQATT and CDR2 SNEGSKA (reference sequence). V gave up 5 bases and J gave up 7 bases, with 18 bases separating them.